This T cell receptor beta chain was obtained from a study of read filtering for tumor transcriptome and immune sequencing. Findings and caveats of the study: Without single-read clonotypes, shared clonotype proportions correlated more between IR-seq and RNA-seq.

V lost 6 bases and J lost 3; bases outside the gene matches: 4. This CDR3 is built from 14 residues. Germline CDR1 is WSHSY and CDR2 is SAAADI. From 400 to 450 ng of RNA, a library with molecular barcoded alpha/delta and beta/gamma adaptors was made. A single record per CDR3 protein comes from TCRdb applying MiXCR to the reads. The top ten clones hold roughly 13% of a sample with tens of thousands of distinct CDR3 sequences, 15% to 25% of them seen once. Turning to this clonotype: The antigen remains unidentified. This may arise from a read error, as a much more abundant clone is one base away.

The rearrangement uses TRBV10-2 and TRBJ2-7, with 11 bases that match TRBD2. The source of this sequence is a donor at least 40 years old with multiple myeloma. The sequencing sample was made of a population of CD138-negative cells sorted from bone marrow. CDR3 DNA sequence: TGCGCCAGCAGCCTCGGGACTAGCGGCTACGAGCAGTACTTC. Translation gives CASSLGTSGYEQYF.